This is a list of T cell receptor beta chains from one sample in a study of beta chain features in type 1 diabetes. TCRdb's table, derived via immunoSEQ multiplex PCR, lists solely in-frame clones and lacks some. The table has some 44,000 clones, roughly 68% seen once; the top ten hold more than 2%. The sequencing sample was made of Tregs from blood. These receptors were collected from a woman between 18 and 29 years old with type 1 diabetes. CDR3s include the opening cysteine and the closing phenylalanine or tryptophan. D genes are given only for firm matches. A row's size may be missing; if present it is once, few, many or a size class.

cdr3_nt: TGCAGCGGGGGCCCATATCTCGGTGAGCAGTTCTTC
cdr3_aa: CSGGPYLGEQFF
v_call: TRBV29-1
j_call: TRBJ2-1
d_call: -
clone_size: few

cdr3_nt: TGCAGCGCCGGGGGTGGCAGGTACAATGAGCAGTTCTTC
cdr3_aa: CSAGGGRYNEQFF
v_call: TRBV29-1
j_call: TRBJ2-1
d_call: -
clone_size: -

cdr3_nt: TGTGCCAGCAGCCAAGACGGGATAACCTACGAGCAGTACTTC
cdr3_aa: CASSQDGITYEQYF
v_call: TRBV14
j_call: TRBJ2-7
d_call: -
clone_size: few

cdr3_nt: TGCGCCAGCAGTGTTATCCGGGACTATGGCAATGAGCAGTTCTTC
cdr3_aa: CASSVIRDYGNEQFF
v_call: TRBV10-2
j_call: TRBJ2-1
d_call: TRBD2
clone_size: few

cdr3_nt: TGTGCTAGTAGCACTAGCGCCAACAATGAGCAGTTCTTC
cdr3_aa: CASSTSANNEQFF
v_call: TRBV19
j_call: TRBJ2-1
d_call: TRBD2
clone_size: -

cdr3_nt: TGTGCCAGCAGTGAGAGAGGGACAGGGGGCGCCCAGTTCTTC
cdr3_aa: CASSERGTGGAQFF
v_call: TRBV2
j_call: TRBJ2-1
d_call: TRBD1
clone_size: -

cdr3_nt: TGCAGCGTGGCTAGCGGGAGATACGAGCAGTACTTC
cdr3_aa: CSVASGRYEQYF
v_call: TRBV29-1
j_call: TRBJ2-7
d_call: TRBD2
clone_size: -

cdr3_nt: TGTGCCTGGAGCAGGGGCACAGATACGCAGTATTTT
cdr3_aa: CAWSRGTDTQYF
v_call: TRBV30
j_call: TRBJ2-3
d_call: -
clone_size: -

cdr3_nt: TGTGCCAGCAGGGAGACAGGGATTATGAGGGAGACCCAGTACTTC
cdr3_aa: CASRETGIMRETQYF
v_call: TRBV6-5
j_call: TRBJ2-5
d_call: TRBD1
clone_size: -

cdr3_nt: TGTGCCAGCAGCCCACGGACAGGGTGGAATCAGCCCCAGCATTTT
cdr3_aa: CASSPRTGWNQPQHF
v_call: TRBV7-2
j_call: TRBJ1-5
d_call: TRBD1
clone_size: few

cdr3_nt: TGTGCCAGCAGTTACTCGAGCGCGGGGGGGAAGGCTTTCTTT
cdr3_aa: CASSYSSAGGKAFF
v_call: TRBV6-5
j_call: TRBJ1-1
d_call: -
clone_size: -

cdr3_nt: TGTGCCAGCAGCTTACTGGGCAGCCCAGATCAGCCCCAGCATTTT
cdr3_aa: CASSLLGSPDQPQHF
v_call: TRBV7-8
j_call: TRBJ1-5
d_call: -
clone_size: -

cdr3_nt: TGTGCCAGCGGCCTAGCGCTCGGCACAGATACGCAGTATTTT
cdr3_aa: CASGLALGTDTQYF
v_call: TRBV2
j_call: TRBJ2-3
d_call: -
clone_size: -

cdr3_nt: TGTGCCAGCAGCGTACGGGGAGGGGTTGGCTACACCTTC
cdr3_aa: CASSVRGGVGYTF
v_call: TRBV5-6
j_call: TRBJ1-2
d_call: -
clone_size: -

cdr3_nt: TGTGCCAGCAGCTACGGCGGTGAGCAGTTCTTC
cdr3_aa: CASSYGGEQFF
v_call: TRBV11-3
j_call: TRBJ2-1
d_call: -
clone_size: -

cdr3_nt: TGTGCCAGCAGCATGACAGGGGGCTTAATCTACGAGCAGTACTTC
cdr3_aa: CASSMTGGLIYEQYF
v_call: TRBV11-1
j_call: TRBJ2-7
d_call: TRBD1
clone_size: few